Below are 21 T cell receptor beta chains sequenced from a single sample in a study of T cell repertoires in cytomegalovirus infection. What these receptors recognize is not known. TCRdb fed the reads into MiXCR, producing one record per CDR3 protein. The sample holds about 110,000 distinct CDR3 sequences, about 9.5% seen once. The sequencing input was PBMCs, sequenced either directly or after in vitro stimulation (not recorded which). These receptor sequences come from a human donor in good health (CMV status not recorded). Some clones in this sample may be carry-over from other donors' samples.

The sample holds many counts of this clonotype. CDR3 sequence reads: CASSFWTPRGETQYF. CDR3 nucleotide sequence: TGCGCCAGCAGCTTCTGGACCCCCCGAGGAGAGACCCAGTACTTC. The J gene is TRBJ2-5, the V gene TRBV5-1; no clear D. V lost 2 bases and J lost 4, with 15 bases in between. Germline CDR1 reads SGHRS; CDR2 reads YFSETQ. The CDR3 is 15 amino acids. Full variable domain (rest looked up from reference TRBV5-1 and TRBJ2-5): KAGVTQTPRYLIKTRGQQVTLSCSPISGHRSVSWYQQTPGQGLQFLFEYFSETQRNKGNFPGRFSGRQFSNSRSEMNVSTLELGDSALYLCASSFWTPRGETQYFGPGTRLLVL.

This clonotype has a count of ten or more. The chain uses TRBV7-2 and TRBJ1-3; weak D call: TRBD1 (6 bases). V was cut by 5 bases and J by 3 bases, with 14 bases left in between. CDR1 and CDR2 (germline): SGHTA, FQGNSA. CDR3 length: 15 amino acids. CDR3 in amino acids: CASSPSETGGNTIYF. For the CDR3, the DNA is TGTGCCAGCAGCCCTTCGGAGACAGGTGGAAACACCATATATTTT.

This clonotype occurred many times. The V and J genes are TRBV7-8 and TRBJ1-1, with D possibly being TRBD1 (5 bases). Germline V CDR1 and CDR2: SGHVS, FQNEAQ. The ends were cut back, 0 bases at V and 1 base at J, with 15 bases in the middle. This CDR3 has 17 residues. The CDR3 protein is CASSLAKDIRRNTEAFF. The CDR3 DNA follows: TGTGCCAGCAGCTTAGCGAAGGACATCCGTCGGAACACTGAAGCTTTCTTT.

In this sample, this clonotype turned up many times. The J gene is TRBJ2-2, the V gene TRBV5-6; TRBD2 matches at 12 bases. Germline CDR1 SGHDT, CDR2 YYEEEE. CDR3 length: 16 amino acids. The V segment lost 5 bases and the J segment 9 bases; nucleotides outside the gene matches: 11. The CDR3 nucleotides read TGTGCCAGCAGTCTACGGACTAGCGGGGCCCACCGGGAGCTGTTTTTT. Amino acids: CASSLRTSGAHRELFF.

This clonotype was detected ten times or more. The chain has TRBV7-2 and TRBJ2-7, with TRBD2 identical over 14 bases. After removal of 5 bases from V and 3 bases from J, the junction contained 6 bases not matched to a gene. CDR1 is SGHTA and CDR2 is FQGNSA in the germline V gene. This CDR3 has 16 amino acids. CDR3 DNA sequence: TGTGCCAGCAGCGGGGGACTAGCGGGAGTCGGCTACGAGCAGTACTTC. It translates to CASSGGLAGVGYEQYF.

This clonotype was observed a few times. V usage is TRBV14 and J usage is TRBJ1-1; D remains unclear. CDR3 size: 13 residues. V was cut by 1 base and J by 5 bases, with 8 bases left in between. The V gene's germline CDR1 is SGHDN and CDR2 FVKESK. CDR3 protein: CASSQGLLTEAFF. The CDR3 DNA reads TGTGCCAGCAGCCAAGGTCTGTTAACTGAAGCTTTCTTT.

This clonotype was counted many times. V is TRBV7-7 and J is TRBJ2-3; D tentatively reads TRBD1 or TRBD2 (6 bases each). Trimming left V 5 bases short and J 5 bases short, with 17 bases between. Germline loops: CDR1 SSHAT, CDR2 FNYEAQ (reference sequence). This CDR3 has 15 residues. The CDR3 coding sequence is TGTGCCAGCAGCCCCTCCGGGGGCCGGATAGATACGCAGTATTTT. It encodes CASSPSGGRIDTQYF.

Ten or more counts support this clonotype. The rearrangement joins TRBV5-1 to TRBJ2-1; 13 nucleotides line up with TRBD2. In germline, CDR1 is SGHRS, CDR2 YFSETQ. The CDR3 has 16 amino acids. V trimming: 4 bases; J trimming: 5 bases; junction bases outside the gene matches: 6. The CDR3 here is CASSKGGTSGDNEQFF. DNA for the CDR3: TGCGCCAGCAGCAAAGGAGGGACTAGCGGGGACAATGAGCAGTTCTTC. Variable domain in full (rest from reference TRBV5-1 and TRBJ2-1): KAGVTQTPRYLIKTRGQQVTLSCSPISGHRSVSWYQQTPGQGLQFLFEYFSETQRNKGNFPGRFSGRQFSNSRSEMNVSTLELGDSALYLCASSKGGTSGDNEQFFGPGTRLTVL.

V is TRBV20-1 and J is TRBJ2-3, with 12 bases aligning to TRBD2. Germline V gene sequence: CDR1 DFQATT, CDR2 SNEGSKA (reference sequence). Trimming at V came to 1 base and at J to 2 bases, leaving 7 bases not matched to a gene. This CDR3 region has 17 residues. CDR3 protein: CSARGELAGGFTDTQYF. DNA for the CDR3: TGCAGTGCTAGAGGTGAACTAGCGGGAGGATTCACAGATACGCAGTATTTT.

Only a few counts were recorded for this clonotype. V is TRBV5-4 and J is TRBJ1-2; D is perhaps TRBD1 (5 bases). The CDR3 is made up of 13 amino acids. Trimming took 3 bases from V and 2 from J, leaving 8 bases between them. The germline V gene has CDR1 SGHNT and CDR2 YYREEE (reference sequence). The chain's CDR3 is CASSSGGNYGYTF. The CDR3 DNA is TGTGCCAGCAGCTCCGGGGGGAACTATGGCTACACCTTC.

This clonotype was observed many times. V is TRBV7-9 and J is TRBJ1-2; D is perhaps TRBD1 (6 bases). CDR1 is SEHNR and CDR2 is FQNEAQ in the germline V gene (reference sequence). This CDR3 has 14 amino acids. Trimming shortened V by 3 bases and J by 5 bases, and 13 bases separated the two germline ends. For the CDR3, the DNA is TGTGCCAGCAGCTTTAACAGGGAAACTTATGGCTACACCTTC. It is translated as CASSFNRETYGYTF. The variable domain in full, completed from reference TRBV7-9 and TRBJ1-2, reads DTGVSQNPRHKITKRGQNVTFRCDPISEHNRLYWYRQTLGQGPEFLTYFQNEAQLEKSRLLSDRFSAERPKGSFSTLEIQRTEQGDSAMYLCASSFNRETYGYTFGSGTRLTVV.

The rearrangement joins TRBV5-4 to TRBJ2-5, with TRBD1 matching 8 bases. The CDR3 extends over 16 amino acids. Trimming removed 4 bases from V and 4 bases from J; junction bases left unmatched: 12. Germline loops: CDR1 SGHNT, CDR2 YYREEE (reference sequence). The CDR3 here is CASSGQDRAHRETQYF. The CDR3 nucleotides read TGTGCCAGCAGCGGACAGGACAGGGCCCATCGAGAGACCCAGTACTTC.

This clonotype was recorded many times. V and J are TRBV7-2 and TRBJ2-7; 11 bases match TRBD2. Trimming cost V 3 bases and J 2 bases; bases outside gene matches: 9. The CDR3 length is 17 residues. The germline V gene encodes CDR1 SGHTA and CDR2 FQGNSA. The CDR3 is CASSFPGQGLAAYEQYF. In DNA form, the CDR3 reads TGTGCCAGCAGCTTCCCTGGACAGGGACTAGCGGCCTACGAGCAGTACTTC.

This clonotype was seen repeatedly, ten times or more. Here the CDR3 reads CASSPGGVRGETQYF. The CDR3 DNA follows: TGTGCCAGCAGCCCCGGAGGGGTCAGGGGAGAGACCCAGTACTTC. The chain couples TRBV7-9 to TRBJ2-5; TRBD1 or TRBD2 may be the D gene (6 bases each). The CDR3 totals 15 residues. Trimming cost V 5 bases and J 4 bases, with 17 bases left between them. Germline CDR1 and CDR2: SEHNR and FQNEAQ (reference sequence). Supplemented by reference TRBV7-9 and TRBJ2-5, the full variable domain reads DTGVSQNPRHKITKRGQNVTFRCDPISEHNRLYWYRQTLGQGPEFLTYFQNEAQLEKSRLLSDRFSAERPKGSFSTLEIQRTEQGDSAMYLCASSPGGVRGETQYFGPGTRLLVL.

This clonotype was seen only a few times. CDR3 nucleotides: TGTGCCAGCAGCTTAGCGCTGGGGGGCGTTTATACCGGGGAGCTGTTTTTT. It translates to CASSLALGGVYTGELFF. The rearrangement uses TRBV7-8 and TRBJ2-2, with D tentatively TRBD1 or TRBD2 (6 bases each). The V gene's germline CDR1 is SGHVS and CDR2 FQNEAQ. Trimming stripped 0 bases from V and 5 bases from J, with 16 bases between. CDR3 length: 17 residues.

This clonotype has at least ten counts. V usage is TRBV28 and J usage is TRBJ2-7, with TRBD2 identical over 7 bases. Germline CDR1 and CDR2: MDHEN and SYDVKM. V lost 2 bases to trimming and J lost 2 bases; unmatched junction nucleotides: 6. CDR3 length equals 15 residues. The CDR3 region has the DNA TGTGCCAGCAGTTTAGGGTTGGCGGGGGCCTACGAGCAGTACGTC. This translates into CASSLGLAGAYEQYV.

The V and J genes are TRBV2 and TRBJ2-3; 7 positions agree with TRBD2. Per germline, CDR1 SNHLY and CDR2 FYNNEI. With 3 bases clipped from V and 5 bases from J, the junction kept 5 bases outside the gene matches. This CDR3 contains 14 residues. The CDR3 spells CASSDAGARDTQYF. The CDR3 DNA is TGTGCCAGCAGTGACGCGGGAGCGAGAGATACGCAGTATTTT.

This clonotype was detected a few times. This chain connects TRBV10-3 to TRBJ1-1; D unclear. Germline CDR1 reads ENHRY; CDR2 reads SYGVKD. CDR3 size: 14 residues. V was shortened by 6 bases and J by 6 bases, with 17 bases between the two germline ends. For the CDR3, the DNA is TGTGCCATCAGCGTTGTTAGGGAGAGGGCTGAAGCTTTCTTT. Residues: CAISVVRERAEAFF.

Comment on this clonotype: This could be a read error, since a much larger clone is one nucleotide away. The chain couples TRBV12-3 or TRBV12-4 to TRBJ1-1; D unresolved. Trimming left V 7 bases short and J 3 bases short, with 21 bases between. CDR3 length: 16 residues. CDR3 loop: CASTLTPSGWDTEAFF. The CDR3 nucleotides read TGTGCCAGCACCTTAACCCCGTCAGGATGGGACACTGAAGCTTTCTTT.

This clonotype showed up many times. The rearrangement joins TRBV12-3 or TRBV12-4 to TRBJ1-1; D not resolved. V was pared by 6 bases and J by 4 bases, with 12 bases between. This CDR3 region has 13 residues. The CDR3 bases are TGTGCCAGCAGCCTAATAGAATCCACTGAAGCTTTCTTT. This gives the protein CASSLIESTEAFF.

About this clonotype itself: A clone one base away is much larger, so this may be a read error. V and J are TRBV6-8 and TRBJ2-7; D is possibly TRBD1 or TRBD2 (5 bases each). The CDR3 length is 15 residues. The germline V and J ends were trimmed by 3 bases and 1 base, with 13 bases remaining between them. CDR1 is MNHGY and CDR2 is SAAAGT in the germline V gene. CDR3 in DNA: TGTGCCAGCAGTTATGGGACGGTTACGTCCTACGAGCAGTACTTC. The encoded protein is CASSYGTVTSYEQYF.